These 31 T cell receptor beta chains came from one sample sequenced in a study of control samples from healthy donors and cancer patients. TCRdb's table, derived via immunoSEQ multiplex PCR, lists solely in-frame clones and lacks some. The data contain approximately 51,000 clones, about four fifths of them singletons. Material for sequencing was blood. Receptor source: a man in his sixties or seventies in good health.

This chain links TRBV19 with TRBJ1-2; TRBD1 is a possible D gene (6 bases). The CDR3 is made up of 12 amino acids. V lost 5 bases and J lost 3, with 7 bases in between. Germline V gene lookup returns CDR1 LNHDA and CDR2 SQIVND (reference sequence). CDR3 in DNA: TGTGCCAGTAGTCCAGGGGACTATGGCTACACCTTC. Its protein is CASSPGDYGYTF.

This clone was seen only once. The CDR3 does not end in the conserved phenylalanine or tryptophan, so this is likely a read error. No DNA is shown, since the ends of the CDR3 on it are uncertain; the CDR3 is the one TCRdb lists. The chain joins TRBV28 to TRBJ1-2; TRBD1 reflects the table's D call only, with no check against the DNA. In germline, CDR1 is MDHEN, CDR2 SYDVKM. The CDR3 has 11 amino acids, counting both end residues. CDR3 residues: CATSGGQGIGA.

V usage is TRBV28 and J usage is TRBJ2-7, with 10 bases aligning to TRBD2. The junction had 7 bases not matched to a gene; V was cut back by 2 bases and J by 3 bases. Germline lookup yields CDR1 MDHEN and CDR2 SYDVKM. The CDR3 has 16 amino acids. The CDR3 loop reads CASSLLAGAIDYEQYF. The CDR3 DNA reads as TGTGCCAGCAGTTTACTAGCGGGAGCTATCGACTACGAGCAGTACTTC.

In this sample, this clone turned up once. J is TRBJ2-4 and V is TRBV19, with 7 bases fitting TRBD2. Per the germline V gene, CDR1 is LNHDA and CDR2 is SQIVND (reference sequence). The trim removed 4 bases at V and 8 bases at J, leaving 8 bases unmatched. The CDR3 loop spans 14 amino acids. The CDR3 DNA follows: TGTGCCAGTAGTACCCGGACTAGTGGAGACATTCAGTACTTC. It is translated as CASSTRTSGDIQYF. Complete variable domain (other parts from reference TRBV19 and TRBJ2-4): DGGITQSPKYLFRKEGQNVTLSCEQNLNHDAMYWYRQDPGQGLRLIYYSQIVNDFQKGDIAEGYSVSREKKESFPLTVTSAQKNPTAFYLCASSTRTSGDIQYFGAGTRLSVL.

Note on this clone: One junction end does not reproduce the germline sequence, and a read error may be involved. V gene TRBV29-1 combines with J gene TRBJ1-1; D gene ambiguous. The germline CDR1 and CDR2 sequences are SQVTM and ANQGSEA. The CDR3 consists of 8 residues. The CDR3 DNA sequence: TGCAGCGTTGACACCGCCCACTTT. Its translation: CSVDTAHF.

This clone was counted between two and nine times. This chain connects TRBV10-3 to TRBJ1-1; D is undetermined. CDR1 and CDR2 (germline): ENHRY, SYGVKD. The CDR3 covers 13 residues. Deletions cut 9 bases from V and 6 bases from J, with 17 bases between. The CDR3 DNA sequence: TGTGCCATTCGGACCCTTCTCCTCGCTGAAGCTTTCTTT. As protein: CAIRTLLLAEAFF.

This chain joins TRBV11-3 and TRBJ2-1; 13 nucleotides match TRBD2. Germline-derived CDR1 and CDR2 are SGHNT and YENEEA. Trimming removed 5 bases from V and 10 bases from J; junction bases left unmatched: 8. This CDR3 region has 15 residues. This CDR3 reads CASSTRTSGSPEQFF. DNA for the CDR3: TGTGCCAGCAGCACCCGGACTAGCGGGAGTCCCGAGCAGTTCTTC. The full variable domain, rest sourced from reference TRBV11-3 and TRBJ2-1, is EAGVVQSPRYKIIEKKQPVAFWCNPISGHNTLYWYLQNLGQGPELLIRYENEEAVDDSQLPKDRFSAERLKGVDSTLKIQPAELGDSAVYLCASSTRTSGSPEQFFGPGTRLTVL.

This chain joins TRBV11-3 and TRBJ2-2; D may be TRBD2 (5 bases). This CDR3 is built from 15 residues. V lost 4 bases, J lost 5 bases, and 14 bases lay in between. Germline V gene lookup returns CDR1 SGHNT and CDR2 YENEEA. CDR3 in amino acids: CASSYEGSGTGELFF. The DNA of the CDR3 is TGTGCCAGCAGCTATGAGGGTTCCGGGACCGGGGAGCTGTTTTTT.

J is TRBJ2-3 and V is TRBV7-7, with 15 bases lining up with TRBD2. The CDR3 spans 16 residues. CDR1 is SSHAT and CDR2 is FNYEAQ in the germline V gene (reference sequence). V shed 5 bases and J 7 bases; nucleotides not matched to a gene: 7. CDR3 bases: TGTGCCAGCAGCCCCCGGACTAGCGGGGGGGCCAATACGCAGTATTTT. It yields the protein CASSPRTSGGANTQYF.

The CDR3 loop reads CASSLNDFNEQFF. CDR3 nucleotide sequence: TGTGCCAGCAGCTTAAACGATTTCAATGAGCAGTTCTTC. The chain has TRBV7-3 and TRBJ2-1; D is undetermined. The CDR3 runs to 13 residues. With 1 base removed from V and 6 bases from J, the gap between germline ends came to 7 bases. Germline CDR1 reads SGHTA; CDR2 reads FQGTGA.

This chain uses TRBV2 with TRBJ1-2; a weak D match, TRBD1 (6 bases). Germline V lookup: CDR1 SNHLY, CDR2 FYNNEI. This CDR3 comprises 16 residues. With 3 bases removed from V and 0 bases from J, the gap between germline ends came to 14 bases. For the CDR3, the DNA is TGTGCCAGCAGTGAGGGAGGGACACCTCCTAACTATGGCTACACCTTC. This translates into CASSEGGTPPNYGYTF. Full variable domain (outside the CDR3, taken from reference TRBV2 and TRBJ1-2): EPEVTQTPSHQVTQMGQEVILRCVPISNHLYFYWYRQILGQKVEFLVSFYNNEISEKSEIFDDQFSVERPDGSNFTLKIRSTKLEDSAMYFCASSEGGTPPNYGYTFGSGTRLTVV.

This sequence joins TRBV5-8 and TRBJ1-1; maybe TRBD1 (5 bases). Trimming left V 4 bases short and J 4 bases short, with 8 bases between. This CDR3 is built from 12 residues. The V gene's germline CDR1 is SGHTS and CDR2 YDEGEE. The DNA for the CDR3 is TGTGCCAGCAGCCGGAGGGGCACTGAAGCTTTCTTT. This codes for CASSRRGTEAFF.

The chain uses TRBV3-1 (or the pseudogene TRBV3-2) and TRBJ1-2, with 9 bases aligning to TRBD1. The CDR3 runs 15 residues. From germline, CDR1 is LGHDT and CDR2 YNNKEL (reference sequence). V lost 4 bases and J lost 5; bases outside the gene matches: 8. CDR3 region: CASSPRQGVGYGYTF. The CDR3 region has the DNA TGTGCCAGCAGCCCCAGACAGGGGGTAGGTTATGGCTACACCTTC.

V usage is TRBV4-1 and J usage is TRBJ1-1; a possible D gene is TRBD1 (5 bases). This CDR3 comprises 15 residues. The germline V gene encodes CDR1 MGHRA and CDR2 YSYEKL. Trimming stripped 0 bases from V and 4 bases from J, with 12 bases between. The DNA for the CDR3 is TGCGCCAGCAGCCAAGATCGGGGCTGGAGCACTGAAGCTTTCTTT. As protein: CASSQDRGWSTEAFF.

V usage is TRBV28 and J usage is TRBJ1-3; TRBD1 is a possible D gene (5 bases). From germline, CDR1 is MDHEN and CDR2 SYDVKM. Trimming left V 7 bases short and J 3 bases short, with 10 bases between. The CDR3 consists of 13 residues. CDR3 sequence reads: CASTRGDGNTIYF. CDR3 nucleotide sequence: TGTGCCAGCACCCGGGGCGATGGAAACACCATATATTTT. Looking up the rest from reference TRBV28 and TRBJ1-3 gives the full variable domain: DVKVTQSSRYLVKRTGEKVFLECVQDMDHENMFWYRQDPGLGLRLIYFSYDVKMKEKGDIPEGYSVSREKKERFSLILESASTNQTSMYLCASTRGDGNTIYFGEGSWLTVV.

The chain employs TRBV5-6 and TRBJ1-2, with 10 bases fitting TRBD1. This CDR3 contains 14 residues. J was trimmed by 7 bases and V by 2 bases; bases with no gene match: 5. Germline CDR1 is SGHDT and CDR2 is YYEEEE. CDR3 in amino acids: CASSFPTGGFGYTF. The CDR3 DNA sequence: TGTGCCAGCAGCTTCCCGACAGGGGGCTTTGGCTACACCTTC.

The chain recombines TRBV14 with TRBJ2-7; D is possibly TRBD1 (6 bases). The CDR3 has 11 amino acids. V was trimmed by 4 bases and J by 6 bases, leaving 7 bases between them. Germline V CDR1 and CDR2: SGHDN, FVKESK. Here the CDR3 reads CASSLRGEQYF. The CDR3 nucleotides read TGTGCCAGCAGCCTCAGGGGCGAGCAGTACTTC.

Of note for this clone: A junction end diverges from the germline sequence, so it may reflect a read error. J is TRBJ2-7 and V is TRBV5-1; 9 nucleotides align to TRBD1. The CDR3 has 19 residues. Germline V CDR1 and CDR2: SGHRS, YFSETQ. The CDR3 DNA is TGCGCCAGCAGCTTGCGACCTCCGCCTCGGACAGGGGAATCCTTCGAGCAGTACTTC. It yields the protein CASSLRPPPRTGESFEQYF.

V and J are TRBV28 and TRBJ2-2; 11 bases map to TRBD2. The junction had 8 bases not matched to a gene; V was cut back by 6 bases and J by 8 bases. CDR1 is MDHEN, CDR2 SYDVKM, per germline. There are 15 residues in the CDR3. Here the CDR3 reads CASRGLAARRGELFF. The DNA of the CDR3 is TGTGCCAGCAGGGGACTAGCGGCCAGGAGGGGGGAGCTGTTTTTT.

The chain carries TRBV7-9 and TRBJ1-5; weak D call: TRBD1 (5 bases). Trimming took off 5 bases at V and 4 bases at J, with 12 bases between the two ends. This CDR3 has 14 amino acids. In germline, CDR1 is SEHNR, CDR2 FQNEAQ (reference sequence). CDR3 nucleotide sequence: TGTGCCAGCAGCGCCGGGACGGGGAATCAGCCCCAGCATTTT. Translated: CASSAGTGNQPQHF. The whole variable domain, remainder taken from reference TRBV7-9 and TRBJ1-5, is DTGVSQNPRHKITKRGQNVTFRCDPISEHNRLYWYRQTLGQGPEFLTYFQNEAQLEKSRLLSDRFSAERPKGSFSTLEIQRTEQGDSAMYLCASSAGTGNQPQHFGDGTRLSIL.

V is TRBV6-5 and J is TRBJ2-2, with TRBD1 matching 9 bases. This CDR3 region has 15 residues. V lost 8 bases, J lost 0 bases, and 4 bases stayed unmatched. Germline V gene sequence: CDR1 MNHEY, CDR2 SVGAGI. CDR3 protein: CASWDRVSNTGELFF. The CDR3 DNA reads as TGTGCCAGCTGGGACAGGGTCTCGAACACCGGGGAGCTGTTTTTT.

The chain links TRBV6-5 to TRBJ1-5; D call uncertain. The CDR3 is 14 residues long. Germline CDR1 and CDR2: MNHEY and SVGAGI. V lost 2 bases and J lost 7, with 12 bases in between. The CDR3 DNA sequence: TGTGCCAGCAGTTACGGGCAGGTAGGGCAGCCCCAGCATTTT. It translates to CASSYGQVGQPQHF.

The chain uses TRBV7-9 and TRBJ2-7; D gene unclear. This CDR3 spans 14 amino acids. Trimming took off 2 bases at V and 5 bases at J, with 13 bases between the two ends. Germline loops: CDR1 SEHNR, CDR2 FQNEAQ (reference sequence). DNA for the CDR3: TGTGCCAGCAGCTTAATAGGGTTTGTCCACGAGCAGTACTTC. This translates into CASSLIGFVHEQYF.

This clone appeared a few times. The CDR3 here is CASSLGTSGDTQYF. DNA for the CDR3: TGTGCCAGCTCACTCGGGACTAGCGGAGATACGCAGTATTTT. The chain has TRBV18 and TRBJ2-3; 11 bases agree with TRBD2. The CDR3 runs 14 residues. J lost 5 bases, V lost 4 bases, and 2 bases had no gene match. Germline loops: CDR1 KGHSH, CDR2 LQKENI.

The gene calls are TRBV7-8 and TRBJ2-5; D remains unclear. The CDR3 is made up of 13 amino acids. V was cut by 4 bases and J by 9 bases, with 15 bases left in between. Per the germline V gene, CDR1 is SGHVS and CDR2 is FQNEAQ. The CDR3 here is CASSYLTRAAQYF. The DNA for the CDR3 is TGTGCCAGCAGCTACTTAACTCGGGCGGCCCAGTACTTC.

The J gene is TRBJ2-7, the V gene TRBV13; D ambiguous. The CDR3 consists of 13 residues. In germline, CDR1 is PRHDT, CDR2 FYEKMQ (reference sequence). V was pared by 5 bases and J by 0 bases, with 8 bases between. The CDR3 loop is CASSPRSSYEQYF. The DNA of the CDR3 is TGTGCCAGCAGCCCGAGAAGCTCCTACGAGCAGTACTTC.

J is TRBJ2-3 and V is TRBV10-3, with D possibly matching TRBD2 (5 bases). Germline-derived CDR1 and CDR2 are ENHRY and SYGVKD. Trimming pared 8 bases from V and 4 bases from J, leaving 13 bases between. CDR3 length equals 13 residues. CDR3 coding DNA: TGTGCCATCGTCGCGGGTTTGGCAGATACGCAGTATTTT. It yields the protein CAIVAGLADTQYF.

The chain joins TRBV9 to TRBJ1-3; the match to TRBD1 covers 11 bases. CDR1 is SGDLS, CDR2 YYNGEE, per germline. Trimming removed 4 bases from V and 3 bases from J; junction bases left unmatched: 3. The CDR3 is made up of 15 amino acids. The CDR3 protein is CASSRDRGYGNTIYF. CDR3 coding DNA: TGTGCCAGCAGCCGGGACAGGGGGTATGGAAACACCATATATTTT. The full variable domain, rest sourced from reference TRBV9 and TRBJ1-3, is DSGVTQTPKHLITATGQRVTLRCSPRSGDLSVYWYQQSLDQGLQFLIQYYNGEERAKGNILERFSAQQFPDLHSELNLSSLELGDSALYFCASSRDRGYGNTIYFGEGSWLTVV.

CDR3 protein: CASSSTDATPYGYTF. CDR3 DNA: TGTGCCAGCAGCTCGACAGACGCTACCCCCTATGGCTACACCTTC. The chain combines TRBV5-6 with TRBJ1-2; weak D call: TRBD1 (5 bases). The CDR3 contains 15 residues. Germline-derived CDR1 and CDR2 are SGHDT and YYEEEE. V was clipped by 3 bases and J by 4 bases, with 16 bases between them.

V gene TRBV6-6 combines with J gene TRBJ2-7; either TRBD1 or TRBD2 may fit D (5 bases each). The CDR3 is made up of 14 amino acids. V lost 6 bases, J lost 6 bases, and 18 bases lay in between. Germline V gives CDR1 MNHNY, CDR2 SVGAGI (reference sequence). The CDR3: CASRSRDGASEQYF. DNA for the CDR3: TGTGCCAGCAGGTCCCGGGACGGGGCCAGCGAGCAGTACTTC.

As DNA, the CDR3 is TGCGCCAGCAGCTCGAGCCCCCTAGCGGGAGCACTGAACAATGAGCAGTTCTTC. Its protein product is CASSSSPLAGALNNEQFF. This chain joins TRBV5-1 and TRBJ2-1; 10 bases are shared with TRBD2. CDR3 length: 18 residues. Trimming cost V 3 bases and J 5 bases; bases outside gene matches: 14. CDR1 is SGHRS, CDR2 YFSETQ, per germline. The full variable domain, with the rest looked up from reference TRBV5-1 and TRBJ2-1, is KAGVTQTPRYLIKTRGQQVTLSCSPISGHRSVSWYQQTPGQGLQFLFEYFSETQRNKGNFPGRFSGRQFSNSRSEMNVSTLELGDSALYLCASSSSPLAGALNNEQFFGPGTRLTVL.